The clone carrying this TCR beta chain was detected ten times or more. What it binds is not known. Per germline, CDR1 SGHDN and CDR2 FVKESK. The CDR3 is 17 residues long. V gave up 5 bases and J gave up 4 bases, with 23 bases separating them. The sample belongs to a study of T cells after yellow fever vaccination. Points from the study as a whole: Subsequent booster samples again held most clones from primary vaccination (96% CD4, roughly 88% CD8).

TCRdb ran MiXCR on the 5' RACE reads and lists one entry per CDR3 protein. In the table there are under 200,000 distinct CDR3 sequences, less than 9% of which are singletons. The material was CD4+ T cells sorted from PBMCs, obtained 5 days after the first yellow fever vaccination. V gene TRBV14 combines with J gene TRBJ2-5; the D gene is possibly TRBD2 (6 bases). The sequence was obtained from a man younger than 35 who received the YFV17D yellow fever vaccine. CDR3 region: CASSKQPAGPGRETQYF. The CDR3 DNA reads as TGTGCCAGCAGCAAACAGCCGGCGGGGCCGGGGAGAGAGACCCAGTACTTC.